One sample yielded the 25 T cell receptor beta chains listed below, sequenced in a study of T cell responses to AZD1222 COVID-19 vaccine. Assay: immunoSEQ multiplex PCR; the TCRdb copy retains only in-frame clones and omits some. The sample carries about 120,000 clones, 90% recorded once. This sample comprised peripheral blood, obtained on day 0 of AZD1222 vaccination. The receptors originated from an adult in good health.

This chain's CDR3 is CASSQKGPPGTFF. The CDR3 DNA reads TGTGCCAGCAGCCAGAAGGGGCCACCCGGGACTTTCTTT. V gene TRBV3-1 (or the pseudogene TRBV3-2) combines with J gene TRBJ1-1; possibly TRBD1 for D (5 bases). V lost 3 bases, J lost 12 bases, and 17 bases lay in between. From germline, CDR1 is LGHDT and CDR2 YNNKEL (reference sequence). The CDR3 has 13 residues.

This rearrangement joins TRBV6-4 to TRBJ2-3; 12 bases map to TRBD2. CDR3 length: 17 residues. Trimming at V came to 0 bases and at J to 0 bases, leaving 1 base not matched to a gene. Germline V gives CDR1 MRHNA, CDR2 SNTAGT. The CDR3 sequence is CASSDSGTSGSTDTQYF. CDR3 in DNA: TGTGCCAGCAGTGACTCGGGGACTAGCGGGAGCACAGATACGCAGTATTTT.

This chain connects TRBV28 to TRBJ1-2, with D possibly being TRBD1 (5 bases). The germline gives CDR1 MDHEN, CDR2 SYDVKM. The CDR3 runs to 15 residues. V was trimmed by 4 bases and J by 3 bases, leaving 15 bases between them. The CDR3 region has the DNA TGTGCCAGCAGTTCCGGGGCGGGGTCTGACTATGGCTACACCTTC. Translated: CASSSGAGSDYGYTF.

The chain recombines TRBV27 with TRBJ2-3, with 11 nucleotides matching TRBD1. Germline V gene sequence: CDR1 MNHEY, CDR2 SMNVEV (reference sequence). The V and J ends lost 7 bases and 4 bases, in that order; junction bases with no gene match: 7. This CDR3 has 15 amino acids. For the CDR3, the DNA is TGTGCCAGCACCAACTCGGGACAGGGGGCAGATACGCAGTATTTT. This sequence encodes CASTNSGQGADTQYF.

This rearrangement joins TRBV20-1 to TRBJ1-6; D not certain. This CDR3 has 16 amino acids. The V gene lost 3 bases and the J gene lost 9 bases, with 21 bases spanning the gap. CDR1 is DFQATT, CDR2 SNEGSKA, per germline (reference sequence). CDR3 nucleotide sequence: TGCAGTGCTAGTCAGTGGGTGGCAGACGGGAGTTCACCCCTCCACTTT. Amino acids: CSASQWVADGSSPLHF.

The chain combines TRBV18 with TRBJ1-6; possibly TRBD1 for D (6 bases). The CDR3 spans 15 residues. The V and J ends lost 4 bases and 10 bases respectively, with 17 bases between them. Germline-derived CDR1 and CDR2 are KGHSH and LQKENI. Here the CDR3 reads CASSLQDSLPSPLHF. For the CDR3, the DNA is TGTGCCAGCTCACTCCAGGACAGCCTCCCGTCACCCCTCCACTTT.

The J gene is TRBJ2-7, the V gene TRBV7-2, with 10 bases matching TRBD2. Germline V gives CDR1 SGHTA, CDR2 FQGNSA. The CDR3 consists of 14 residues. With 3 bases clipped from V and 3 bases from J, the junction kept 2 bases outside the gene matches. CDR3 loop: CASSLASGGYEQYF. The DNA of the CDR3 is TGTGCCAGCAGCTTGGCTAGCGGGGGCTACGAGCAGTACTTC. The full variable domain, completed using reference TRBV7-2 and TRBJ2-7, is GAGVSQSPSNKVTEKGKDVELRCDPISGHTALYWYRQSLGQGLEFLIYFQGNSAPDKSGLPSDRFSAERTGGSVSTLTIQRTQQEDSAVYLCASSLASGGYEQYFGPGTRLTVT.

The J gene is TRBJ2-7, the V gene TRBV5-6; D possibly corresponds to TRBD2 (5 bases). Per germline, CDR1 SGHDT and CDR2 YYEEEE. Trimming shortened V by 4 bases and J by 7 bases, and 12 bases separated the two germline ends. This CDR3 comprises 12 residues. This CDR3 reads CASSLVGAEQYF. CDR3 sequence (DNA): TGTGCCAGCAGCCTGGTGGGAGCGGAGCAGTACTTC.

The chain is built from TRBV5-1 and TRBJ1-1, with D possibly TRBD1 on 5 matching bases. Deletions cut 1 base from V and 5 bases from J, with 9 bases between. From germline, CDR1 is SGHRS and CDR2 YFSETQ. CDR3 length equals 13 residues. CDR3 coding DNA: TGCGCCAGCAGCTTGATGGGGGAGACTGAAGCTTTCTTT. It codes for CASSLMGETEAFF.

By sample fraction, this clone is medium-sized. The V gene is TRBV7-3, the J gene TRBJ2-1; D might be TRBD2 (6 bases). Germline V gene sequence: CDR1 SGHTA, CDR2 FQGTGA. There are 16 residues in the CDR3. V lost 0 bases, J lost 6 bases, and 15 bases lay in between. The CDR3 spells CASSLTLVGGGNEQFF. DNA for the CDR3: TGTGCCAGCAGCTTAACCTTGGTTGGGGGAGGCAATGAGCAGTTCTTC. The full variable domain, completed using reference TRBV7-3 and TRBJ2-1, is GAGVSQTPSNKVTEKGKYVELRCDPISGHTALYWYRQSLGQGPEFLIYFQGTGAADDSGLPNDRFFAVRPEGSVSTLKIQRTERGDSAVYLCASSLTLVGGGNEQFFGPGTRLTVL.

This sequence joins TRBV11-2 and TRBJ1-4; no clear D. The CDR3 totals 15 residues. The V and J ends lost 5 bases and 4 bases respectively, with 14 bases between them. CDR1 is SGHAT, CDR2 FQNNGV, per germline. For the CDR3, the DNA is TGTGCCAGCAGCAATGACGGAGGCCATAATGAAAAACTGTTTTTT. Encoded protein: CASSNDGGHNEKLFF.

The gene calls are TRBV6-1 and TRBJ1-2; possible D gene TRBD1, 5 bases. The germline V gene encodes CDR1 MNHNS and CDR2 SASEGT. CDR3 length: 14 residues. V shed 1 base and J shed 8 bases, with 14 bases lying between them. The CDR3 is CASSEDRGRRGYTF. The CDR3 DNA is TGTGCCAGCAGTGAAGACCGGGGACGGCGAGGCTACACCTTC.

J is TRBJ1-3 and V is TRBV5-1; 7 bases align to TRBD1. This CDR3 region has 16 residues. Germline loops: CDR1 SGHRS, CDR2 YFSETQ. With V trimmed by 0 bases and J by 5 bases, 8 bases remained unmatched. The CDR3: CASSLDGAGGRNTIYF. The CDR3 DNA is TGCGCCAGCAGCTTGGACGGCGCAGGGGGGAGAAACACCATATATTTT.

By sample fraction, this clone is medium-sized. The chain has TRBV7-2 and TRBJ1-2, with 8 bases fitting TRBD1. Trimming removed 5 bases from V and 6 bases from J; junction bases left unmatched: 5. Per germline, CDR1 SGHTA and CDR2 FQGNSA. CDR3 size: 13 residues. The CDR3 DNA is TGTGCCAGCAGCGAGGGACAGGTTCATGGCTACACCTTC. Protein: CASSEGQVHGYTF.

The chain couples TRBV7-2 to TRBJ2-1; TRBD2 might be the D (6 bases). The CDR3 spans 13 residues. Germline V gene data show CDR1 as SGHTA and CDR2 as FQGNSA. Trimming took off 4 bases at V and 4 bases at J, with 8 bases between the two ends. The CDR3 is CASSWAGYNEQFF. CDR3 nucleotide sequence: TGTGCCAGCAGCTGGGCGGGGTACAATGAGCAGTTCTTC.

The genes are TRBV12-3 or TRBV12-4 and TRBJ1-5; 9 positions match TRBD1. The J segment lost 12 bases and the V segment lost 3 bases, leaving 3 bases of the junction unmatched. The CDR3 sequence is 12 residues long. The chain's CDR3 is CASSFGTGNQHF. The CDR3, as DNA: TGTGCCAGCAGTTTTGGGACAGGGAACCAGCATTTT.

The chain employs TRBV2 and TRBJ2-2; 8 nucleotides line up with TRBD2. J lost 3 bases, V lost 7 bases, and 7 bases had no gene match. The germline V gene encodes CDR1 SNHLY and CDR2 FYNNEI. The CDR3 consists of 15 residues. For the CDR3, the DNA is TGTGCCAGCAACGGACTAGCATCTGACACCGGGGAGCTGTTTTTT. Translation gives CASNGLASDTGELFF.

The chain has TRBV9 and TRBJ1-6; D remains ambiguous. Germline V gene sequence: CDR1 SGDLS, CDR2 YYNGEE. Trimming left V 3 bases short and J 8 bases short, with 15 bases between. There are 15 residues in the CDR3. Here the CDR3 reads CASSDKGGQDSPLHF. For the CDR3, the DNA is TGTGCCAGCAGCGACAAGGGAGGCCAAGATTCACCCCTCCACTTT.

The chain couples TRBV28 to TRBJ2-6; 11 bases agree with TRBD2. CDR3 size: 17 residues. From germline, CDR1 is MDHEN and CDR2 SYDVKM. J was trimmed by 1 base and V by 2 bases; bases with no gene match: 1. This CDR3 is CASSLLAGGSGANVLTF. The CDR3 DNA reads TGTGCCAGCAGTTTACTAGCGGGGGGATCTGGGGCCAACGTCCTGACTTTC.

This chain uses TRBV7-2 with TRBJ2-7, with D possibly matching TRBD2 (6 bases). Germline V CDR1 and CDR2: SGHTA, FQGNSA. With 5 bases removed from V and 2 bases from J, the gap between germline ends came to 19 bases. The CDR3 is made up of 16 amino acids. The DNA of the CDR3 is TGTGCCAGCAGCCTTATGGGCGGGGCGGTGACCTACGAGCAGTACTTC. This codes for CASSLMGGAVTYEQYF.

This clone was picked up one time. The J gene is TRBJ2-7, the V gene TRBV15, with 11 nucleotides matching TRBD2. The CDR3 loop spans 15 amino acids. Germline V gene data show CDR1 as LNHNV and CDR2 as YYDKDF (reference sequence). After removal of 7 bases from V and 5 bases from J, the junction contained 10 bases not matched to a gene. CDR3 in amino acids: CATNLAGLADDEQYF. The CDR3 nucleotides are TGTGCCACCAACCTAGCGGGACTAGCGGATGACGAGCAGTACTTC.

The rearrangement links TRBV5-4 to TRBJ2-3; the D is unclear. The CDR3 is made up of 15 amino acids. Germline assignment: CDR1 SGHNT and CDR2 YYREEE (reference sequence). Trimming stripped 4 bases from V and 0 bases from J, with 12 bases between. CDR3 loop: CASSRDRASTDTQYF. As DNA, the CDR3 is TGTGCCAGCAGCCGCGACCGCGCCAGCACAGATACGCAGTATTTT.

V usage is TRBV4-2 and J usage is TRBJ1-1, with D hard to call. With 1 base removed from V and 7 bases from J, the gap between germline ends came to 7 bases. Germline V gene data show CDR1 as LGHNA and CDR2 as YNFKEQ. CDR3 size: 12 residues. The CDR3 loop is CASSQGASEAFF. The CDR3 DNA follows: TGTGCCAGCAGCCAAGGGGCCAGTGAAGCTTTCTTT.

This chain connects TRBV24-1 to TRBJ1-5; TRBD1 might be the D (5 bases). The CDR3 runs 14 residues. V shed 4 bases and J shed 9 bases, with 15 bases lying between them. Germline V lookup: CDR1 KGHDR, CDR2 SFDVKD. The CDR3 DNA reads TGTGCCACCAGTGAGGACACCGGGGGGTGGCCCCAGCATTTT. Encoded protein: CATSEDTGGWPQHF.

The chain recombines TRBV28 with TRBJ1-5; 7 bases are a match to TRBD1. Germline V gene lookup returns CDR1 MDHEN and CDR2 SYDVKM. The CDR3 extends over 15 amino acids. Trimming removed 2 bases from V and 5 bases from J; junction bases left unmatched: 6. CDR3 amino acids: CASSLIDRVDQPQHF. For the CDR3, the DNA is TGTGCCAGCAGTTTAATCGACAGGGTGGATCAGCCCCAGCATTTT.